This T cell receptor beta chain came from a study of cytomegalovirus exposure and HLA in healthy donors. Sequenced by immunoSEQ multiplex PCR; TCRdb stores in-frame clones only, minus some. The sample has 200,000 or so clones; approximately 82% are singletons. Only one count was recorded for this clone. This CDR3 spans 17 amino acids. Germline CDR1 is MNHEY and CDR2 is SMNVEV (reference sequence). After removal of 5 bases from V and 0 bases from J, the junction contained 10 bases not matched to a gene. This chain links TRBV27 with TRBJ1-5; 7 nucleotides match TRBD1. This TCR derives from a woman under 30 in good health and CMV-seronegative. Input material: PBMCs. In DNA form, the CDR3 reads TGTGCCAGCAGTCTCCGGAGGCAGGGGGATAGCAATCAGCCCCAGCATTTT. Protein sequence: CASSLRRQGDSNQPQHF.